The 20 T cell receptor beta chains listed next were all sequenced from one sample in a study of response to subunit inactivated influenza vaccine. TCRdb called the RT-PCR reads again in MiXCR, with one record for every CDR3 protein. The data hold fewer than 750,000 distinct CDR3 sequences, with 14% observed a single time. The sample was PBMCs from blood, taken less than 13 days after vaccination. These receptors were obtained from a man aged 50-60 years who received an inactivated influenza vaccine.

This clonotype was seen many times. The chain combines TRBV5-6 with TRBJ2-7; D assignment may be TRBD1 or TRBD2 (5 bases each). V lost 5 bases and J 4 bases, leaving 10 bases between the germline ends. CDR3 length equals 12 residues. From germline, CDR1 is SGHDT and CDR2 YYEEEE. CDR3 in DNA: TGTGCCAGCAGTTGGGGGTCGTACGAGCAGTACTTC. Protein sequence: CASSWGSYEQYF.

This clonotype was observed a few times. The chain joins TRBV11-2 to TRBJ2-5; TRBD1 matches 8 bases. The germline V gene has CDR1 SGHAT and CDR2 FQNNGV. CDR3 length: 16 residues. V gave up 5 bases and J gave up 1 base; unmatched junction bases: 9. The CDR3 is CASSPRTGITQETQYF. The CDR3 DNA reads TGTGCCAGCAGCCCAAGGACAGGGATCACCCAAGAGACCCAGTACTTC.

This chain links TRBV5-1 with TRBJ1-6; TRBD1 matches 8 bases. The trim removed 4 bases at V and 0 bases at J, leaving 6 bases unmatched. The germline gives CDR1 SGHRS, CDR2 YFSETQ. The CDR3 is 17 amino acids. CDR3 DNA sequence: TGCGCCAGCAGCAGTGGACAGGGAAGCTCCTATAATTCACCCCTCCACTTT. It yields the protein CASSSGQGSSYNSPLHF.

There are a few counts of this clonotype. This chain links TRBV4-3 with TRBJ2-4; D might be TRBD1 (5 bases). The CDR3 runs 12 residues. V shed 1 base and J shed 15 bases, with 13 bases lying between them. Looked up from germline, CDR1 is LGHNA and CDR2 is YSLEER. The CDR3 DNA reads as TGCGCCAGCAGCCAAGCACAACACCAGGGGTACTTC. It is translated as CASSQAQHQGYF.

The gene calls are TRBV11-2 and TRBJ2-1, with 11 bases that match TRBD2. CDR3 length: 15 residues. The germline gives CDR1 SGHAT, CDR2 FQNNGV. The trim removed 5 bases at V and 8 bases at J, leaving 8 bases unmatched. CDR3 DNA: TGTGCCAGCAGCCCGACTAGCGGGATTCTCGATGAGCAGTTCTTC. Translation: CASSPTSGILDEQFF.

This rearrangement joins TRBV14 to TRBJ1-2; D gene unclear. The length of the CDR3 is 14 residues. The germline gives CDR1 SGHDN, CDR2 FVKESK. Trimming cost V 1 base and J 5 bases, with 11 bases left between them. CDR3 amino acids: CASSQGAGRYGYTF. DNA of the CDR3: TGTGCCAGCAGCCAAGGGGCAGGAAGATATGGCTACACCTTC.

The chain links TRBV20-1 to TRBJ1-6; 10 nucleotides align to TRBD1. The CDR3 contains 15 residues. The V gene's germline CDR1 is DFQATT and CDR2 SNEGSKA (reference sequence). After removal of 0 bases from V and 10 bases from J, the junction contained 6 bases not matched to a gene. CDR3 in DNA: TGCAGTGCTAGAGATGACAGGGGGCGGCAATCACCCCTCCACTTT. Its translation: CSARDDRGRQSPLHF.

The V and J genes are TRBV14 and TRBJ1-1, with D possibly being TRBD1 (5 bases). V lost 1 base and J lost 6, with 12 bases in between. This CDR3 region has 14 residues. The germline gives CDR1 SGHDN, CDR2 FVKESK. The CDR3 loop reads CASSQAGGLAEAFF. The CDR3 bases are TGTGCCAGCAGCCAAGCCGGGGGTTTGGCTGAAGCTTTCTTT. Supplemented by reference TRBV14 and TRBJ1-1, the full variable domain reads EAGVTQFPSHSVIEKGQTVTLRCDPISGHDNLYWYRRVMGKEIKFLLHFVKESKQDESGMPNNRFLAERTGGTYSTLKVQPAELEDSGVYFCASSQAGGLAEAFFGQGTRLTVV.

This sequence joins TRBV7-9 and TRBJ2-5, with 8 positions matching TRBD1. The ends lost 5 bases at V and 4 bases at J; junction bases unmatched: 12. Looked up from germline, CDR1 is SEHNR and CDR2 is FQNEAQ (reference sequence). CDR3 size: 16 residues. CDR3 coding DNA: TGTGCCAGCAGCACGTCCCAGACAGGGGCTGGAGAGACCCAGTACTTC. As protein: CASSTSQTGAGETQYF.

This chain links TRBV28 with TRBJ1-2; no clear D gene. This CDR3 has 13 residues. CDR1 and CDR2 from the germline V gene are MDHEN and SYDVKM. The V end lost 1 base, the J end lost 8 bases, and 11 bases lay between the germline ends. The CDR3 bases are TGTGCCAGCAGTTTATCCCTGACGGTGGGCTACACCTTC. Amino acids: CASSLSLTVGYTF.

This clonotype was detected only a few times. This rearrangement joins TRBV29-1 to TRBJ2-3; TRBD2 aligns across 10 bases. In germline, CDR1 is SQVTM, CDR2 ANQGSEA. Germline trimming cut 7 bases from V and 2 bases from J; bases unmatched to any gene: 18. The length of the CDR3 is 18 residues. The CDR3 sequence: CSAPSLAGETSVTDTQYF. CDR3 bases: TGCAGCGCCCCTTCGCTAGCGGGAGAGACCTCGGTCACAGATACGCAGTATTTT.

The rearrangement joins TRBV11-1 to TRBJ2-1; D unclear. The germline V gene encodes CDR1 SGHAT and CDR2 FQDESV (reference sequence). The ends were cut back, 1 base at V and 6 bases at J, with 7 bases in the middle. The CDR3 consists of 13 residues. The CDR3 nucleotides are TGTGCCAGCAGCTTAGACGCGGCCAATGAGCAGTTCTTC. Translation: CASSLDAANEQFF. Filled out from reference TRBV11-1 and TRBJ2-1, the complete variable domain reads EAEVAQSPRYKITEKSQAVAFWCDPISGHATLYWYRQILGQGPELLVQFQDESVVDDSQLPKDRFSAERLKGVDSTLKIQPAELGDSAMYLCASSLDAANEQFFGPGTRLTVL.

The chain couples TRBV20-1 to TRBJ1-6, with 7 bases that match TRBD1. After removal of 7 bases from V and 15 bases from J, the junction contained 9 bases not matched to a gene. Germline V gives CDR1 DFQATT, CDR2 SNEGSKA (reference sequence). The CDR3 is made up of 11 amino acids. The CDR3 DNA sequence: TGCAGTGTCCCGGGAACAGGGGTCCTCCACTTT. Translated, it gives CSVPGTGVLHF.

This chain uses TRBV12-3 or TRBV12-4 with TRBJ1-6, with 7 bases aligning to TRBD1. The V and J ends lost 6 bases and 7 bases, in that order; junction bases with no gene match: 6. CDR3 length equals 14 residues. CDR3 in amino acids: CASSRTGRNSPLHF. The CDR3 region has the DNA TGTGCCAGCAGCCGGACAGGACGAAATTCACCCCTCCACTTT.

CDR3 amino acids: CASSRSPYEQYF. CDR3 DNA sequence: TGTGCCAGCAGCCGCAGCCCCTACGAGCAGTACTTC. The chain is built from TRBV28 and TRBJ2-7; D remains unclear. Trimming took off 6 bases at V and 2 bases at J, with 8 bases between the two ends. The CDR3 runs 12 residues. Germline assignment: CDR1 MDHEN and CDR2 SYDVKM.

This clonotype was seen more than once but under ten times. This chain uses TRBV20-1 with TRBJ1-5, with D maybe TRBD1 (5 bases). Trimming left V 0 bases short and J 6 bases short, with 9 bases between. The CDR3 runs 13 residues. Germline V lookup: CDR1 DFQATT, CDR2 SNEGSKA (reference sequence). The CDR3 nucleotides are TGCAGTGCTAGAGAGCGGGGGGGTCAGCCCCAGCATTTT. It translates to CSARERGGQPQHF.

The chain uses TRBV4-1 and TRBJ2-3, with 7 bases lining up with TRBD1. The trim removed 2 bases at V and 3 bases at J, leaving 8 bases unmatched. The germline V gene encodes CDR1 MGHRA and CDR2 YSYEKL. The CDR3 is 16 residues long. For the CDR3, the DNA is TGCGCCAGCAGCCAACCTAGGGCAGGGGGAACAGATACGCAGTATTTT. Its protein product is CASSQPRAGGTDTQYF.

This clonotype has more than one count but fewer than ten. The CDR3 reads CAISERTEAFF. In DNA, the CDR3 is TGTGCCATCAGTGAGCGCACTGAAGCTTTCTTT. This chain joins TRBV10-3 and TRBJ1-1; no firm D call. CDR1 is ENHRY, CDR2 SYGVKD, per germline. V gave up 2 bases and J gave up 4 bases, with 2 bases separating them. This CDR3 is 11 amino acids long.

This clonotype has at least ten counts. This sequence joins TRBV28 and TRBJ2-1, with a tentative D call TRBD1 (5 bases). The CDR3 has 13 amino acids. Between the trimmed V and J ends, which lost 2 bases and 7 bases, there was a span of 9 bases. Germline CDR1 reads MDHEN; CDR2 reads SYDVKM. CDR3 sequence (DNA): TGTGCCAGCAGTTTACCGGACAAGAATGAGCAGTTCTTC. Translating gives CASSLPDKNEQFF. The full variable domain, with the rest looked up from reference TRBV28 and TRBJ2-1, is DVKVTQSSRYLVKRTGEKVFLECVQDMDHENMFWYRQDPGLGLRLIYFSYDVKMKEKGDIPEGYSVSREKKERFSLILESASTNQTSMYLCASSLPDKNEQFFGPGTRLTVL.

This chain links TRBV7-2 with TRBJ2-7; 9 positions match TRBD1. Germline V gives CDR1 SGHTA, CDR2 FQGNSA. This CDR3 is 17 amino acids long. V was clipped by 5 bases and J by 4 bases; unmatched bases: 15. The CDR3 here is CASSTAPGTGSAYEQYF. CDR3 DNA sequence: TGTGCCAGCAGCACAGCACCCGGGACAGGGAGTGCGTACGAGCAGTACTTC.